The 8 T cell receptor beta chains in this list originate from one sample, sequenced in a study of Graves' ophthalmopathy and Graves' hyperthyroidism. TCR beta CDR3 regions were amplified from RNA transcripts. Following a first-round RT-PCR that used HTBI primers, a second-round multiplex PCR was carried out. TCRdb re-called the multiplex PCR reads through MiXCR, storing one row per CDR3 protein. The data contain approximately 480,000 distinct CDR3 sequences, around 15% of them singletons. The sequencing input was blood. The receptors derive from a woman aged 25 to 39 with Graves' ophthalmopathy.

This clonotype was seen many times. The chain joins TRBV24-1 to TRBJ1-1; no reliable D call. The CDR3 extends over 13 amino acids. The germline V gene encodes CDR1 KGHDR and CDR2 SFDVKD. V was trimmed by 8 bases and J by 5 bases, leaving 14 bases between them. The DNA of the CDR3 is TGTGCCACCAAGTCCAGACGGGGAACTGAAGCTTTCTTT. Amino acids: CATKSRRGTEAFF.

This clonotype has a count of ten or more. The CDR3 DNA reads as TGTGCCAGCAGCCCGAGACTAGCGGGAAGAACCGGGGAGCTGTTTTTT. This sequence encodes CASSPRLAGRTGELFF. The gene calls are TRBV28 and TRBJ2-2, with 11 nucleotides matching TRBD2. Germline lookup yields CDR1 MDHEN and CDR2 SYDVKM. The trim removed 6 bases at V and 5 bases at J, leaving 8 bases unmatched. CDR3 length: 16 residues.

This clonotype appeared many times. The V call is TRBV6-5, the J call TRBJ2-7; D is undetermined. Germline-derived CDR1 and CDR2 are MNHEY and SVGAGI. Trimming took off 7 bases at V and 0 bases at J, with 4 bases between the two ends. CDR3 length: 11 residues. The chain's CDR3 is CASKASYEQYF. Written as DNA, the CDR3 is TGTGCCAGCAAGGCCTCCTACGAGCAGTACTTC.

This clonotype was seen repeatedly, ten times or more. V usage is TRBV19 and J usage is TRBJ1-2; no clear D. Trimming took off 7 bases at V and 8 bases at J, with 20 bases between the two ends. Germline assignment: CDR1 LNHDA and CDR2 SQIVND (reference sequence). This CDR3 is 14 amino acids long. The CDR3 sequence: CASTYSKRGWGYTF. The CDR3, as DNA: TGTGCCAGTACCTACTCCAAGCGGGGTTGGGGCTACACCTTC.

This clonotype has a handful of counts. The CDR3 reads CASSAVAGNSPLHF. The CDR3, as DNA: TGTGCCAGTAGTGCGGTAGCTGGTAATTCACCCCTCCACTTT. This sequence joins TRBV19 and TRBJ1-6; D gene ambiguous. Germline lookup yields CDR1 LNHDA and CDR2 SQIVND (reference sequence). CDR3 length: 14 amino acids. V dropped 5 bases and J dropped 6 bases, with 11 bases sitting between them.

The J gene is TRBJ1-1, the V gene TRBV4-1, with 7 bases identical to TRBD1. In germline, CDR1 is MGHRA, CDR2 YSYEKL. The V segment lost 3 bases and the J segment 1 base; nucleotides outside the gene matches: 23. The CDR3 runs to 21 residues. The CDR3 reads CASSHLLGWQGGRGGNTEAFF. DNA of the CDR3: TGCGCCAGCAGCCACCTCCTCGGTTGGCAGGGGGGGCGAGGTGGGAACACTGAAGCTTTCTTT.

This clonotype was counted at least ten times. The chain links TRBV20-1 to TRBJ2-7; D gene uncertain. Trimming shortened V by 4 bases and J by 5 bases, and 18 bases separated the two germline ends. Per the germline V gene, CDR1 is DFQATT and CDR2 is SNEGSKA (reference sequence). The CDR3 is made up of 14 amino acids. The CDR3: CSATRFGSAHEQYF. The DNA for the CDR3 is TGCAGTGCTACCAGATTTGGCTCGGCCCACGAGCAGTACTTC.

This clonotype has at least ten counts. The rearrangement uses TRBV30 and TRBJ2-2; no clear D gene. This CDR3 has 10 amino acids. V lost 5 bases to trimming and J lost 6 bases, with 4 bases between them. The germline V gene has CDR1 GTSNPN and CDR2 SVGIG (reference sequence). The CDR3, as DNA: TGTGCCTGGGGCTCCGGGGAGCTGTTTTTT. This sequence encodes CAWGSGELFF. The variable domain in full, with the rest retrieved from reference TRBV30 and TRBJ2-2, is SQTIHQWPATLVQPVGSPLSLECTVEGTSNPNLYWYRQAAGRGLQLLFYSVGIGQISSEVPQNLSASRPQDRQFILSSKKLLLSDSGFYLCAWGSGELFFGEGSRLTVL.